The source of this T cell receptor beta chain is a study of blood T cell repertoires in COVID-19. Study summary: Acute-phase and convalescent COVID-19 samples originated in the United States, Italy and Spain. T cells, B-cell-depleted T cells, or PBMCs supplied cDNA or gDNA.

With 1 base removed from V and 4 bases from J, the gap between germline ends came to 13 bases. Germline-derived CDR1 and CDR2 are MNHNS and SASEGT. This CDR3 contains 15 residues. Per the study methods: Counts of nucleated cells, estimated from reference gene primer amplification, were obtained. Sequenced by immunoSEQ multiplex PCR; TCRdb stores in-frame clones only, minus some. That table supplies the V and J calls and clone size; D and trimming were determined from the DNA. In the table there are about 73,000 clones, approximately 92% of which are singletons. The J gene is TRBJ1-2, the V gene TRBV6-1, with D perhaps TRBD1 (6 bases). The receptor was derived from an elderly man with acute or convalescent COVID-19. Sequenced sample: peripheral blood. CDR3 nucleotide sequence: TGTGCCAGCAGTGAAGGGTCAGGGGCGGGCTATGGCTACACCTTC. This sequence encodes CASSEGSGAGYGYTF.